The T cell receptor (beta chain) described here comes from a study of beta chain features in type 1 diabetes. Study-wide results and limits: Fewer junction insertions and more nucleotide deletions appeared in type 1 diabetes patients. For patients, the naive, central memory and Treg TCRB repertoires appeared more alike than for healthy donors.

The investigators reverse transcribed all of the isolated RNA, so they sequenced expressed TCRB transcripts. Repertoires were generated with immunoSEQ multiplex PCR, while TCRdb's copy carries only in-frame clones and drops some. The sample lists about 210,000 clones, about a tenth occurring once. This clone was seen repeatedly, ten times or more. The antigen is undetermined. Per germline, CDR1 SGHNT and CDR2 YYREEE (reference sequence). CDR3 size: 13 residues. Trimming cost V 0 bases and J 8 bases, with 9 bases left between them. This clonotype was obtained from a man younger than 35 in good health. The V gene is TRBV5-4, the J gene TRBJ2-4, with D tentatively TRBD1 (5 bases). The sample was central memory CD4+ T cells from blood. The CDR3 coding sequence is TGTGCCAGCAGCTTGGATACAGGCGACATTCAGTACTTC. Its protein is CASSLDTGDIQYF.